Listed below are T cell receptor beta chains from one sample, sequenced in a study of technical replicates of blood from several donors. Repertoires were generated with immunoSEQ multiplex PCR, while TCRdb's copy carries only in-frame clones and drops some. Of about 97,000 clones listed, 85% to 95% are singletons. The specimen was T cells isolated from PBMCs. All receptors derive from a human donor in good health. The CDR3 runs from the conserved cysteine through the conserved F or W. D genes are given only for firm matches. A row's size may be missing; if present it is once, few, many or a size class.

J gene | clone size | D gene | V gene | CDR3 DNA | CDR3 protein
TRBJ2-7 | . | TRBD1 | TRBV4-1 | TGCGCCAGCAGCCAAGCGGACAGGATGGACTACGAGCAGTACTTC | CASSQADRMDYEQYF
TRBJ2-2 | . | . | TRBV5-1 | TGCGCCAGCAGCCTAACCGGGTCTCTGTACACCGGGGAGCTGTTTTTT | CASSLTGSLYTGELFF
TRBJ1-5 | . | . | TRBV10-3 | TGTGCCATCAGTGACAGGGATGTCAATCAGCCCCAGCATTTT | CAISDRDVNQPQHF
TRBJ2-3 | . | . | TRBV7-8 | TGTGCCAGCAGCGGGGGCATCGATAGCACAGATACGCAGTATTTT | CASSGGIDSTDTQYF
TRBJ2-1 | . | . | TRBV5-4 | TGTGCCAGCAGCTTGGTTGGGGAGACTAGTTTTCGGCAGTTCTTC | CASSLVGETSFRQFF
TRBJ2-3 | . | . | TRBV7-2 | TGTGCCAGCAGCCTCAACAAGGGGGATACGCAGTATTTT | CASSLNKGDTQYF
TRBJ2-4 | . | . | TRBV7-2 | TGTGCCAGCAGCTATTGGGGAGGATCACTAGCCAAAAACATTCAGTACTTC | CASSYWGGSLAKNIQYF
TRBJ1-2 | once | TRBD1 | TRBV28 | TGTGCCAGCAGTCACGGGACAGGGGCAAACTACACCTTC | CASSHGTGANYTF
TRBJ1-1 | . | TRBD1 | TRBV6-1 | TGTGCCAGCAGTGAATTGGCAGGGGGCTTCACTGAAGCTTTCTTT | CASSELAGGFTEAFF
TRBJ2-1 | . | . | TRBV9 | TGTGCCAGCAGCGTAGCCGCCAGCTCCTACAATGAGCAGTTCTTC | CASSVAASSYNEQFF
TRBJ2-7 | . | TRBD2 | TRBV18 | TGTGCCAGCTCAGTGAGCGGGAGCCTCGAGCAGTACTTC | CASSVSGSLEQYF
TRBJ2-7 | . | TRBD1 | TRBV7-3 | TGTGCCAGCAGCTTGAATACGGGACAGAACTACGAGCAGTACTTC | CASSLNTGQNYEQYF
TRBJ1-4 | . | . | TRBV29-1 | TGCAGCGTCTCGGCGGGTATCCTAAATGAAAAACTGTTTTTT | CSVSAGILNEKLFF
TRBJ2-3 | . | . | TRBV2 | TGTGCCAGCAGTGATAGGACAAGGACGGATACGCAGTATTTT | CASSDRTRTDTQYF
TRBJ2-7 | . | . | TRBV30 | TGTGCCTGGAGCACAGGGTCCTACGAGCAGTACTTC | CAWSTGSYEQYF
TRBJ2-1 | . | . | TRBV7-9 | TGTGCCAGCAGCCGGGACTTCCCGTGGGATACCTACAATGAGCAGTTCTTC | CASSRDFPWDTYNEQFF
TRBJ2-3 | . | TRBD2 | TRBV2 | TGTGCCAGCCGCCTGGGGACTAGCAGCTTCAGCACAGATACGCAGTATTTT | CASRLGTSSFSTDTQYF
TRBJ2-5 | . | . | TRBV4-3 | TGCGCCAGCAGCCAAGATCTTGTGCAAGAGACCCAGTACTTC | CASSQDLVQETQYF
TRBJ1-5 | . | TRBD1 | TRBV2 | TGTGCCAGCAGAAAAGGACAGGGGAATCAGCCCCAGCATTTT | CASRKGQGNQPQHF
TRBJ2-7 | . | . | TRBV5-8 | TGTGCCAGCAGCTTCCTCGAGCAGTACTTC | CASSFLEQYF